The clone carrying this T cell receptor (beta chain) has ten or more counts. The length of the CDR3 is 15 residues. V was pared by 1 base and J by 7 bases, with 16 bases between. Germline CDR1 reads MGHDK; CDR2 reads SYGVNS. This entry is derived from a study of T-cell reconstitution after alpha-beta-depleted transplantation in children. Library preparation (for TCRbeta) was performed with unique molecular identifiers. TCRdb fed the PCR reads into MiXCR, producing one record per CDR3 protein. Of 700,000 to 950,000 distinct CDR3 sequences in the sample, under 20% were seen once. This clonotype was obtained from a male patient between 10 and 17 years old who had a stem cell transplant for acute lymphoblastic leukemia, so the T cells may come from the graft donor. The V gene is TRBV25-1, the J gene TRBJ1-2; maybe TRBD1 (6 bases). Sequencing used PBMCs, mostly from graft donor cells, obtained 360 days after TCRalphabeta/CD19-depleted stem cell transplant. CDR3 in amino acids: CASSEWRGRIGGYTF. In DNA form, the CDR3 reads TGTGCCAGCAGTGAATGGCGGGGGCGGATAGGTGGCTACACCTTC.